The 10 T cell receptor beta chains below come from one sample, sequenced in a study of tumor and adjacent non-tumor tissue in lung cancer. A modified ARM-PCR protocol with three rounds of nested PCR amplified TCRbeta. TCRdb passed the multiplex PCR reads through MiXCR, listing each CDR3 protein once. The sample lists 90,000 to 100,000 distinct CDR3 sequences, 80% occurring once. No cell sorting was done before RNA was extracted from the tissue. The normal lung tissue was taken more than 3 cm from the tumor edge. Sequenced input: distant non-tumor lung tissue. The receptors were gathered from a man between 60 and 75 years old with small cell lung cancer.

Comments on this clonotype: Germline and junction disagree at one end, which may indicate a read error. This rearrangement joins TRBV11-3 to TRBJ2-2; D is possibly TRBD2 (6 bases). CDR1 is SGHNT, CDR2 YENEEA, per germline. CDR3 length equals 15 residues. The CDR3 is CASNLGVYSGGELLF. CDR3 in DNA: TGTGCCAGCAACTTAGGGGTCTATTCAGGAGGGGAGCTGCTTTTT.

The table lists this clonotype with a few counts. The rearrangement joins TRBV20-1 to TRBJ2-3, with 7 bases lining up with TRBD2. Germline trimming cut 3 bases from V and 5 bases from J; bases unmatched to any gene: 14. Germline V gene sequence: CDR1 DFQATT, CDR2 SNEGSKA (reference sequence). The CDR3 is made up of 16 amino acids. The CDR3 bases are TGCAGTGCTAGGGATGGGAGGGCCTTTTTTTTAGATACGCAGTATTTT. This translates into CSARDGRAFFLDTQYF.

The chain combines TRBV5-1 with TRBJ2-7; 10 bases match TRBD1. In germline, CDR1 is SGHRS, CDR2 YFSETQ. The CDR3 sequence is 12 residues long. CDR3 residues: CARSLPGQGKYV. CDR3 DNA: TGCGCCAGAAGCTTGCCGGGACAGGGGAAGTACGTC.

A word on this clonotype: A much larger clone differs from this one at a single base, so this may be a read error. The V gene is TRBV20-1, the J gene TRBJ2-7; D not resolved. The CDR3 contains 12 residues. Looked up from germline, CDR1 is DFQATT and CDR2 is SNEGSKA (reference sequence). Between the trimmed V and J ends, which lost 3 bases and 5 bases, there was a span of 11 bases. DNA for the CDR3: TGCAGTGCTAGTCTAGTCGGCAACGAGCAGTACTTC. Amino acid sequence: CSASLVGNEQYF.

The chain links TRBV4-2 to TRBJ1-3; TRBD1 might be the D (6 bases). V was clipped by 2 bases and J by 8 bases, with 19 bases between them. Germline V lookup: CDR1 LGHNA, CDR2 YNFKEQ. CDR3 length equals 16 residues. Here the CDR3 DNA reads TGTGCCAGCAGCCAACCCAGGGGATCCTCCGGAGACACCATATATTTT. Protein sequence: CASSQPRGSSGDTIYF.

This chain connects TRBV29-1 to TRBJ2-1, with D uncertain. Between the trimmed V and J ends, which lost 7 bases and 15 bases, there was a span of 19 bases. Germline V gene data show CDR1 as SQVTM and CDR2 as ANQGSEA. The CDR3 totals 11 residues. This CDR3 reads CSADRVGPRFF. The CDR3 DNA reads as TGCAGCGCTGATAGGGTCGGGCCACGGTTCTTC.

The chain carries TRBV29-1 and TRBJ2-3; D is unresolved. This CDR3 is 14 amino acids long. Germline V gene lookup returns CDR1 SQVTM and CDR2 ANQGSEA. The CDR3 sequence: CSAKTALSTDTQYF. The CDR3 DNA reads TGCAGTGCCAAGACCGCCCTCAGCACAGATACGCAGTATTTT.

This sequence joins TRBV6-1 and TRBJ2-1; the D gene is possibly TRBD2 (6 bases). Trimming left V 7 bases short and J 10 bases short, with 20 bases between. There are 14 residues in the CDR3. CDR1 is MNHNS, CDR2 SASEGT, per germline. The CDR3 DNA sequence: TGTGCCAGCACCTTTAGCGGCAGTAGGAACGAGCAGTTCTTC. Its translation is CASTFSGSRNEQFF.

With respect to this clonotype: This may stem from a read error, because a much larger clone lies one nucleotide away. The CDR3 carries no conserved terminal phenylalanine or tryptophan, so it likely arises from a read error. The chain joins TRBV20-1 to TRBJ2-1, with 9 bases identical to TRBD2. J lost 3 bases, V lost 3 bases, and 9 bases had no gene match. Germline V gives CDR1 DFQATT, CDR2 SNEGSKA (reference sequence). There are 16 residues in the CDR3. DNA for the CDR3: TGCAGTGCTAGCGATTTGACTAGCGGTTACTACAATGAGCAGTTCATC. Protein product: CSASDLTSGYYNEQFI.

Concerning this clonotype itself: An end of the junction does not agree with germline; a read error may underlie this. This chain connects TRBV11-2 to TRBJ2-5; 10 positions agree with TRBD1. Germline lookup yields CDR1 SGHAT and CDR2 FQNNGV. The CDR3 has 15 residues. The DNA for the CDR3 is TGTGCCAACAGCTTAGCTCGACAGGGGGCAGGGCCCCACTACTTC. Amino acids: CANSLARQGAGPHYF.